This T cell receptor (beta chain) was profiled in a study of blood T cells in healthy people across ages (dated by TCRdb to the mid-2010s). For the study in its entirety: In model experiments, template switching captured roughly one uniquely barcoded TCR beta cDNA molecule for every two T cells. To track age-related changes in TCR beta repertoire diversity, the study relied on deep sequencing normalized with unique cDNA molecular identifiers. Four age groups were formed from the donors: young (average around 15 years), middle-aged (just under 40), aged (around 62) and long-lived (82). Donors of different ages were randomly distributed across sequencing lanes to avoid experimental bias. For two donors (one aged 18 to 30 and one aged 80 or older), the study analyzed two additional independent replicas of 1 million unique cDNA reads from the same blood draw.

The protocol used for the library was 5' RACE. Instrument on record: Illumina HiSeq 2500. A second PCR of roughly 7 to 11 cycles was performed with a sample-barcoded 5' primer and a J-beta primer mix. Each TCR beta cDNA molecule received a unique molecular identifier from a template-switch 5' adaptor carrying 12 random nucleotides. At least 2.5 million CDR3-containing paired-end reads were obtained from each sample. The Mint cDNA synthesis kit, primed by a TRBC-specific oligonucleotide, was used to synthesize first-strand cDNA from all RNA. Following uracil-DNA glycosylase treatment, a first 18-cycle PCR with universal primers M1SS and BC2_uni_R was performed on all cDNA. The authors' pipeline ran thus. For normalization, 1 million high-quality reads, each with a distinct molecular identifier, were randomly selected from each sample. Reads sharing molecular identifiers were discarded rather than binned into consensus sequences. MiTCR, set to a Q25 quality threshold and the strictest error-elimination algorithm, was used for CDR3 identification, clonotype clustering and error correction. A nonparametric unseen species model using Euler transformation provided a lower-bound estimate of total TCR beta diversity. TCRdb passed the public sequencing reads through fastp at Q25 and MiXCR, retaining productive beta sequences. Duplicate CDR3 protein sequences are folded into a single record with the most common DNA and genes. None of the V and J calls come from the authors' own analysis; TCRdb made them. This sample lists 800,000 to 950,000 distinct CDR3 sequences; around 46% were detected once. Roughly an eighth of the sample is held by the ten biggest clonotypes.

Paper-wide results and their limitations: Estimates of total diversity based on one million sequenced T cells were regarded as lower bounds and as underestimates. The CMV infection status of donors was not known, potentially confounding age-related changes in expanded clonotypes. A strong correlation was found between observed TCR beta diversity and the percentage of naive T cells measured by flow cytometry. Compared with the aged group, the long-lived group had more naive CD4+ T cells, fewer expanded clones and increased TCR diversity, a pattern suggesting age selection. Because profiling used bulk unsorted PBMCs, naive and antigen-experienced compartments could not be compared conclusively. Observed TCR beta diversity per million T cells fell roughly linearly with age, and a significant reduction was already apparent by age approximately 41.

The CDR3 sequence holds 14 residues, the cysteine and phenylalanine included. The CDR3 DNA has 42 bases and is translated from base 1. V is clipped by 6 bases and J by 11 bases, and the sequence between their germline boundaries is 22 bases long. This clonotype was seen more than once but under ten times. This receptor's antigen is unknown. No base qualities exist here, and no much larger clone lies one base off it. The donors were roughly 40 Caucasian individuals from Russia, aged roughly 6 to 100 years, who were systemically healthy. Around 9.9 milliliters of peripheral blood were collected from each donor into EDTA-treated Vacutainer tubes. PBMCs were isolated by Ficoll-Paque density-gradient centrifugation, with at least 6 million obtained per sample. Trizol reagent was used to extract total RNA from PBMCs, with at least 5.5 micrograms per sample. For every donor, an aliquot of PBMCs went through flow cytometry to measure the percentages of naive CD45RAhigh/CD27high T cells.

The sequence was collected from a young man in good health. Input material: blood. This receptor chain uses TRBV12-3 or TRBV12-4 and TRBJ2-5; the D gene is perhaps TRBD2, from 5 matching bases. This receptor has the CDR3 CASSIDGELQEQYF. In nucleotide form, the sequence is TGTGCCAGCAGCATCGACGGGGAGCTCCAAGAGCAGTACTTC.